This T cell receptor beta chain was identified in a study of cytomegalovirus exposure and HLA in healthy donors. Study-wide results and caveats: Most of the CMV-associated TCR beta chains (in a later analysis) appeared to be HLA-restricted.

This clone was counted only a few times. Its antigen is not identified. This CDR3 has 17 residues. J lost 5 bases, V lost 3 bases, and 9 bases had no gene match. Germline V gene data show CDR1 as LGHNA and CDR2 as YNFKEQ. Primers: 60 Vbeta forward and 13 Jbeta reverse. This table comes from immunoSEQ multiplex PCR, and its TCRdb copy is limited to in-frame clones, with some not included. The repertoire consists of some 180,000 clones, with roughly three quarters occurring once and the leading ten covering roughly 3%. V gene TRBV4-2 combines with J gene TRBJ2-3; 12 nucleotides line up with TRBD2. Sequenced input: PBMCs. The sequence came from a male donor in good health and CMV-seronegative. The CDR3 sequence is CASSQASSGGAGDTQYF. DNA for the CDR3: TGTGCCAGCAGCCAGGCCTCTAGCGGGGGGGCTGGAGATACGCAGTATTTT.